Listed here are 9 T cell receptor beta chains from one sample, sequenced in a study of vaccination and CD4 T cells after COVID-19. Oncomine TCR Beta short-read sequencing was applied to DNA from cultured CD4+ T cells. TCRdb fed the PCR reads into MiXCR, producing one record per CDR3 protein. Of 15,000 to 20,000 distinct CDR3 sequences in the sample, less than 50% are singletons; the top ten hold under 8%. Treatment defined: approximately nine-day PBMC culture with coronavirus spike peptide pools or control peptides (ViraFEST assay). Antigens of these TCRs are unknown. The sample consisted of CD4+ T cells from blood, cultured in vitro, taken after SARS-CoV-2 vaccination. The receptors come from a human donor who had recovered from COVID-19.

CDR3 nucleotides: TGCAGTGCTAGTCCGCGTTCCAATCAGCCCCAGCATTTT. Translating gives CSASPRSNQPQHF. V usage is TRBV20-1 and J usage is TRBJ1-5; D not resolved. CDR3 size: 13 residues. Germline V CDR1 and CDR2: DFQATT, SNEGSKA (reference sequence). V shed 3 bases and J shed 3 bases, with 9 bases lying between them.

The V call is TRBV6-5, the J call TRBJ2-3; 7 nucleotides agree with TRBD2. The CDR3 loop spans 17 amino acids. Looked up from germline, CDR1 is MNHEY and CDR2 is SVGAGI. Trimming cost V 0 bases and J 4 bases; bases outside gene matches: 10. CDR3 region: CASSYSNPSGGADTQYF. CDR3 bases: TGTGCCAGCAGTTACTCGAATCCTAGCGGTGGGGCAGATACGCAGTATTTT.

Only a few counts were recorded for this clonotype. The chain couples TRBV19 to TRBJ1-2; the D gene is possibly TRBD1 (5 bases). In germline, CDR1 is LNHDA, CDR2 SQIVND (reference sequence). The CDR3 loop spans 14 amino acids. V was trimmed by 8 bases and J by 3 bases, leaving 16 bases between them. The DNA of the CDR3 is TGTGCCAGTCGGACCCAAACGGGGGACTATGGCTACACCTTC. This sequence encodes CASRTQTGDYGYTF.

This clonotype counts as large. This rearrangement joins TRBV6-1 to TRBJ2-7; the match to TRBD2 covers 8 bases. CDR3 size: 14 residues. J lost 6 bases, V lost 5 bases, and 9 bases had no gene match. The germline CDR1 and CDR2 sequences are MNHNS and SASEGT. The CDR3 sequence: CASSTDTRGGEQYF. The CDR3 DNA reads TGTGCCAGCAGTACAGATACACGGGGGGGCGAGCAGTACTTC.

In nucleotides, the CDR3 is TGTGCCAGAAGCGGTCAAACAATCTCTTCGGGACAGGGAGGTAATAATTCACCCCTCCACTTT. Translated: CARSGQTISSGQGGNNSPLHF. V is TRBV5-3 and J is TRBJ1-6; 9 nucleotides match TRBD1. TRBV5-3 is noted as an ORF with a role that remains uncertain. The CDR3 has 21 residues. Germline trimming cut 4 bases from V and 5 bases from J; bases unmatched to any gene: 22.

The chain recombines TRBV7-2 with TRBJ2-7; 8 nucleotides line up with TRBD2. CDR1 and CDR2 from the germline V gene are SGHTA and FQGNSA. The CDR3 extends over 15 amino acids. V lost 5 bases and J lost 3; bases outside the gene matches: 9. The CDR3 here is CASSPGGQSIYEQYF. The CDR3 coding sequence is TGTGCCAGCAGCCCGGGGGGGCAGTCTATCTACGAGCAGTACTTC.

The chain is built from TRBV20-1 and TRBJ2-7, with 8 bases identical to TRBD2. Unmatched junction bases numbered 9, after V lost 1 base and J lost 7 bases. Germline V gene lookup returns CDR1 DFQATT and CDR2 SNEGSKA (reference sequence). CDR3 length equals 14 residues. The CDR3 DNA reads TGCAGTGCTAGAGGACTAGCGTCGAGGTATGAGCAGTACTTC. Its translation: CSARGLASRYEQYF.

V is TRBV6-5 and J is TRBJ2-5; D is perhaps TRBD2 (7 bases). Trimming took 0 bases from V and 5 from J, leaving 19 bases between them. CDR3 length: 17 amino acids. Germline CDR1 and CDR2: MNHEY and SVGAGI. In DNA, the CDR3 is TGTGCCAGCAGTTACTCGAGTCCTGCGGGGGCGAGGGAGACCCAGTACTTC. It yields the protein CASSYSSPAGARETQYF.

The chain has TRBV24-1 and TRBJ2-5; D might be TRBD2 (6 bases). The V gene lost 5 bases and the J gene lost 2 bases, with 8 bases spanning the gap. Germline CDR1 and CDR2: KGHDR and SFDVKD. CDR3 size: 13 residues. The CDR3 coding sequence is TGTGCCACCAGTGTAAGCGGGCAAGAGACCCAGTACTTC. Residues: CATSVSGQETQYF.